The rows below give T cell receptor beta chains drawn from one sample of a study of control samples from healthy donors and cancer patients. The assay was immunoSEQ multiplex PCR, and TCRdb's table has in-frame clones only and misses some. The table lists about 88,000 clones, 85% to 95% of them singletons, with approximately 8% in the top ten. Sequences were obtained from blood. These receptors originate from a man between 18 and 35 years old in good health. Each CDR3 is given with its conserved first and last residue. Each record gives: D gene, clone size, V gene, J gene, CDR3 DNA, CDR3 protein. D genes are given only for firm matches. A clone size is listed for some rows: how often the clone was seen (once, few, many), or a class if it is expanded.

>TRBD1|-|TRBV27|TRBJ1-2
TGTGCCAGCAGTCACAGGGGGGCCCCCACTAACTATGGCTACACCTTC
CASSHRGAPTNYGYTF
>-|few|TRBV10-1|TRBJ2-1
TGCGCCAGCAGTCCACAGCTAAACAATGAGCAGTTCTTC
CASSPQLNNEQFF
>-|-|TRBV15|TRBJ2-7
TGTGCCACCAGCAGAGATTTTTACGAGCAGTACTTC
CATSRDFYEQYF
>TRBD1|-|TRBV2|TRBJ1-1
TGTGCCAGCAGAGTGGGACAGGGGAACACTGAAGCTTTCTTT
CASRVGQGNTEAFF
>-|-|TRBV2|TRBJ1-1
TGTGCCAGCAGTCACGAGGACAAATTTCCTGAAGCTTTCTTT
CASSHEDKFPEAFF
>TRBD1|-|TRBV3-1/TRBV3-2|TRBJ2-7
TGTGCCAGCAGCCAGGGCCGGGACAGGGACCTCTACGAGCAGTACTTC
CASSQGRDRDLYEQYF
>-|-|TRBV2|TRBJ1-5
TGTGCCAGCAGTGACTACGGTAGCAATCAGCCCCAGCATTTT
CASSDYGSNQPQHF
>TRBD2|once|TRBV30|TRBJ2-1
TGTGCCTGGAGTCCGCTAGCGGGAGGCGGGGATGAGCAGTTCTTC
CAWSPLAGGGDEQFF
>-|-|TRBV10-3|TRBJ1-5
TGTGCCATCAGTGAGCAAGGGGGGACGGGTCAGCCCCAGCATTTT
CAISEQGGTGQPQHF
>-|-|TRBV7-8|TRBJ2-3
TGTGCCAGCAGCTTAGCGGGGGGAACGGGCACAGATACGCAGTATTTT
CASSLAGGTGTDTQYF
>TRBD1|once|TRBV18|TRBJ2-7
TGTGCCAGCTCACCCCGACAGGGGGCAAACGAGCAGTACTTC
CASSPRQGANEQYF
>-|-|TRBV7-3|TRBJ2-7
TGTGCCAGCTCCAGGGCCGACGAGCAGTACTTC
CASSRADEQYF
>-|-|TRBV15|TRBJ1-4
TGTGCCACCAGCAGAGATATGGGCAGGGAGGATGAAAAACTGTTTTTT
CATSRDMGREDEKLFF
>-|-|TRBV27|TRBJ1-1
TGTGCCAGCAGTTCCGAGCGGGCGGATCGGGACACTGAAGCTTTCTTT
CASSSERADRDTEAFF
>-|-|TRBV11-2|TRBJ1-1
TGTGCCAGCAGCTTAGCGTGGCAGGGCAGTTTTGGAACTGAAGCTTTCTTT
CASSLAWQGSFGTEAFF
>-|-|TRBV27|TRBJ1-2
TGTGCCACATCCCGAGGACAGACTTCTAACTATGGCTACACCTTC
CATSRGQTSNYGYTF
>-|-|TRBV10-3|TRBJ1-1
TGTGCCATCAGTACGACAGGTGGTTCGGAAGCTTTCTTT
CAISTTGGSEAFF
>TRBD1|-|TRBV2|TRBJ1-2
TGTGCCAGCAGTTATCGAACAGGGGTTAACTATGGCTACACCTTC
CASSYRTGVNYGYTF
>-|-|TRBV6-5|TRBJ1-1
TGTGCCAGCACTCTTTCAGGGGAAACGAACACTGAAGCTTTCTTT
CASTLSGETNTEAFF
>-|-|TRBV11-2|TRBJ1-2
TGTGCCAGCAGCTTAGAAGGGGGTGGCTACACCTTC
CASSLEGGGYTF
>-|-|TRBV4-2|TRBJ2-7
TGTGCCAGCAGCCAAGATGTCGGTGAATTAATCGAGCAGTACTTC
CASSQDVGELIEQYF
>-|-|TRBV27|TRBJ2-7
TGTGCCAGCAGAGGGGGACAAGGTCACTACGAGCAGTACTTC
CASRGGQGHYEQYF